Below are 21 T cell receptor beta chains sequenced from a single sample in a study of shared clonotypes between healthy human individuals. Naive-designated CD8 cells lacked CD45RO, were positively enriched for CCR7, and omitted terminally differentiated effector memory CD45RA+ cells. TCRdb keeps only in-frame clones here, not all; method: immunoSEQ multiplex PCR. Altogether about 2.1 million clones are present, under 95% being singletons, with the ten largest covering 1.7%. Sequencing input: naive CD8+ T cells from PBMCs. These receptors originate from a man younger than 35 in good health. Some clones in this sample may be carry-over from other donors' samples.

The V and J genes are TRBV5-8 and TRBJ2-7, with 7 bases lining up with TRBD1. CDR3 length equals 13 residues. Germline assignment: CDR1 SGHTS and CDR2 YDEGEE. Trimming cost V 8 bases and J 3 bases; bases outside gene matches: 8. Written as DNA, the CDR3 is TGTGCCAGTGAGACAGGGTACCGCTACGAGCAGTACTTC. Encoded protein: CASETGYRYEQYF. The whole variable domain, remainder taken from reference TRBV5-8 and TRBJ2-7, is EAGVTQSPTHLIKTRGQQATLRCSPISGHTSVYWYQQALGLGLQFLLWYDEGEERNRGNFPPRFSGRQFPNYSSELNVNALELEDSALYLCASETGYRYEQYFGPGTRLTVT.

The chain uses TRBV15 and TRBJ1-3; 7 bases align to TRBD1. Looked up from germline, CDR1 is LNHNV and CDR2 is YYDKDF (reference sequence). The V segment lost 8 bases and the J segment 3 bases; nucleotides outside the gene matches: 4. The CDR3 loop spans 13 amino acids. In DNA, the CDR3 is TGTGCCACCGAGGGGGCGGGTGGAAACACCATATATTTT. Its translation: CATEGAGGNTIYF.

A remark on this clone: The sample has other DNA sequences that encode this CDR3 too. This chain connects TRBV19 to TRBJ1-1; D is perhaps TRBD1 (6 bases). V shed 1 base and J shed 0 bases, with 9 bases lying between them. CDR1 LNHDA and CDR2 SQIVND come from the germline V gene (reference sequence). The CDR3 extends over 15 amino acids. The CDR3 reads CASSIARGMNTEAFF. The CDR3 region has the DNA TGTGCCAGTAGTATAGCTAGGGGGATGAACACTGAAGCTTTCTTT.

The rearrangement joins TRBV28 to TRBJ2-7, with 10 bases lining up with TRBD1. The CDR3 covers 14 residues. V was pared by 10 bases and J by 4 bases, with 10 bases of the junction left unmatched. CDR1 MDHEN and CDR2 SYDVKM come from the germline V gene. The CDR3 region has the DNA TGTGCCATCCAACGTGGGGGACAGGGGTACGAGCAGTACTTC. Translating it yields CAIQRGGQGYEQYF.

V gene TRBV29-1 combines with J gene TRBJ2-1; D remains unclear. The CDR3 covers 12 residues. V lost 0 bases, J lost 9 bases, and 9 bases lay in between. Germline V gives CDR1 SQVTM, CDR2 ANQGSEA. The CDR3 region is CSVEDLAPEQFF. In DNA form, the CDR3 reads TGCAGCGTTGAAGATCTCGCGCCTGAGCAGTTCTTC.

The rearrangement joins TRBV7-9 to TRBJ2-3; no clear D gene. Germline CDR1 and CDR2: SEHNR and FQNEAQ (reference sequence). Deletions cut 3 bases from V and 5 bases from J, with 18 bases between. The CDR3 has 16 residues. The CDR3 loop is CASSFTPRGARDTQYF. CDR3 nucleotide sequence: TGTGCCAGCAGCTTCACCCCTAGAGGAGCGCGAGATACGCAGTATTTT.

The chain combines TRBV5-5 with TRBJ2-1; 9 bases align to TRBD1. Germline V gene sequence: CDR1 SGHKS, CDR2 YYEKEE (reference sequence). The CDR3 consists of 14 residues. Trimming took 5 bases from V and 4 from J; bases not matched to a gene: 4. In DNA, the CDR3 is TGTGCCAGCAGTCCCGGACAGGGGTACAATGAGCAGTTCTTC. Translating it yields CASSPGQGYNEQFF. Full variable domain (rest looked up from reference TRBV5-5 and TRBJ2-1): DAGVTQSPTHLIKTRGQQVTLRCSPISGHKSVSWYQQVLGQGPQFIFQYYEKEERGRGNFPDRFSARQFPNYSSELNVNALLLGDSALYLCASSPGQGYNEQFFGPGTRLTVL.

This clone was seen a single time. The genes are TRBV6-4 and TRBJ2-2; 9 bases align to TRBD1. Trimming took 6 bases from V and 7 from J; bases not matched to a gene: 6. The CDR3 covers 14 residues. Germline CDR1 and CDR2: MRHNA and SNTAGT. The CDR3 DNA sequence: TGTGCCAGCAGCAGACAGGGGGGCGGCGGGGAGCTGTTTTTT. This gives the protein CASSRQGGGGELFF.

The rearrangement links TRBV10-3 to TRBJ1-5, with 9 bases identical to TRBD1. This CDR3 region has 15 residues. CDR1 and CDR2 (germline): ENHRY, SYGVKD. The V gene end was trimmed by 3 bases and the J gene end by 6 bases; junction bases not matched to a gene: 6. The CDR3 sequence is CAISDRDRAGQPQHF. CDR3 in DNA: TGTGCCATCAGTGACCGGGACAGGGCTGGTCAGCCCCAGCATTTT.

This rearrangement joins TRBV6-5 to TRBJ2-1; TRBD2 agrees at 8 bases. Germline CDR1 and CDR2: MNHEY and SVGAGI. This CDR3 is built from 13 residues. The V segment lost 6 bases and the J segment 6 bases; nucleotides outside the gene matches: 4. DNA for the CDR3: TGTGCCAGCAGCCGGGGACTAGTCAATGAGCAGTTCTTC. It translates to CASSRGLVNEQFF.

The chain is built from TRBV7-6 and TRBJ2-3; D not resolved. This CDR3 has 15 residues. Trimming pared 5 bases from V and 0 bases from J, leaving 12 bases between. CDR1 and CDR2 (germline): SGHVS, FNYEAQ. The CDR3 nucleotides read TGTGCCAGCAGCCCTAAGGCAACTAGCACAGATACGCAGTATTTT. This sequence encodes CASSPKATSTDTQYF.

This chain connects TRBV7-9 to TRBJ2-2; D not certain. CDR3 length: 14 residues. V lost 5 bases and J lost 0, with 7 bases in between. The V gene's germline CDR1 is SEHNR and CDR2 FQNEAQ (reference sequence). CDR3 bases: TGTGCCAGCAGCCCGGCGACGAACACCGGGGAGCTGTTTTTT. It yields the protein CASSPATNTGELFF.

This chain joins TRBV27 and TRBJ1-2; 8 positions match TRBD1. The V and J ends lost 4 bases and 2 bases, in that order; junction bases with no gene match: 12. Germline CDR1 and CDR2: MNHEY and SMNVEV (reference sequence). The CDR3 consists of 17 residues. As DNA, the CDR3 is TGTGCCAGCAGTTCGAACATGGGACAGGCTCTAAACTATGGCTACACCTTC. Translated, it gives CASSSNMGQALNYGYTF.

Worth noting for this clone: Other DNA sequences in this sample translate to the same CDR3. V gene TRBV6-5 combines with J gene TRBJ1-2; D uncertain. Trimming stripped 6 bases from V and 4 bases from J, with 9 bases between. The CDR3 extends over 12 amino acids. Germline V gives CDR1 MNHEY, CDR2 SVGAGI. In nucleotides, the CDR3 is TGTGCCAGCAGCCCGACAAGCTATGGCTACACCTTC. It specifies CASSPTSYGYTF.

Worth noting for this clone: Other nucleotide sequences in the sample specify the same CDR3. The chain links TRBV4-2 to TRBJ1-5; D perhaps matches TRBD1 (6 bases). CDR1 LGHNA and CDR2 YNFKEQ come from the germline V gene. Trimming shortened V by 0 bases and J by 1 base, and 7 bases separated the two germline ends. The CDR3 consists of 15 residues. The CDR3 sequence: CASSQDRGSNQPQHF. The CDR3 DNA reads TGTGCCAGCAGCCAAGACAGGGGAAGCAATCAGCCCCAGCATTTT.

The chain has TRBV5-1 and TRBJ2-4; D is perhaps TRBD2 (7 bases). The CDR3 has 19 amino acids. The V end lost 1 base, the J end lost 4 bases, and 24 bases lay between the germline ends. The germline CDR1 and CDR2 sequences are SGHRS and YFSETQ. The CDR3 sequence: CASSLSRYGGASGKNIQYF. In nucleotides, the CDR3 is TGCGCCAGCAGCTTGTCTCGTTACGGGGGCGCTAGCGGAAAAAACATTCAGTACTTC. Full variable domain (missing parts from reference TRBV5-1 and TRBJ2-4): KAGVTQTPRYLIKTRGQQVTLSCSPISGHRSVSWYQQTPGQGLQFLFEYFSETQRNKGNFPGRFSGRQFSNSRSEMNVSTLELGDSALYLCASSLSRYGGASGKNIQYFGAGTRLSVL.

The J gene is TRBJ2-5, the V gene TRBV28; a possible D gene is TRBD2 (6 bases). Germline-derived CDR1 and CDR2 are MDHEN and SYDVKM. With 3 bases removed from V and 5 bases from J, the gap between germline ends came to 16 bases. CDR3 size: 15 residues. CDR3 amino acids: CASSFSRGTRETQYF. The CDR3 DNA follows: TGTGCCAGCAGTTTTTCGCGCGGGACGAGGGAGACCCAGTACTTC.

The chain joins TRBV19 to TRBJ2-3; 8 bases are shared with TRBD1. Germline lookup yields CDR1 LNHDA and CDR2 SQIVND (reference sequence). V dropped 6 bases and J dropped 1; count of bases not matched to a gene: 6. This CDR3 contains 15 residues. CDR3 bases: TGTGCCAGTAGAATGGACAGGGCGGGCACAGATACGCAGTATTTT. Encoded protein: CASRMDRAGTDTQYF. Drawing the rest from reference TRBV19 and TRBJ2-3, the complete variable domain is DGGITQSPKYLFRKEGQNVTLSCEQNLNHDAMYWYRQDPGQGLRLIYYSQIVNDFQKGDIAEGYSVSREKKESFPLTVTSAQKNPTAFYLCASRMDRAGTDTQYFGPGTRLTVL.

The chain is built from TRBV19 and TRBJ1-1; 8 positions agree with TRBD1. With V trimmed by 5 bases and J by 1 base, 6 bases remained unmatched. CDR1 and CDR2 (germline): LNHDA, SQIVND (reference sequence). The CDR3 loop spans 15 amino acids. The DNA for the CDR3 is TGTGCCAGTAGTGGGAGACAGGGGCCGAACACTGAAGCTTTCTTT. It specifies CASSGRQGPNTEAFF.

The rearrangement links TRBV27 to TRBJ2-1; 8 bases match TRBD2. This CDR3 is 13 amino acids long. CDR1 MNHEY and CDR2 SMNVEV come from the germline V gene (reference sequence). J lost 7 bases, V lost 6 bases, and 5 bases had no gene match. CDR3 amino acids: CASRPGGENEQFF. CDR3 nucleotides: TGTGCCAGCAGACCCGGGGGGGAGAATGAGCAGTTCTTC.

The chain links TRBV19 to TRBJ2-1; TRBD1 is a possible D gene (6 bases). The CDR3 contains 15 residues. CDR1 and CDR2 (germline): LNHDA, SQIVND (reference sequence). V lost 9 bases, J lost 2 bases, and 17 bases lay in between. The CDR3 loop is CASTTGTRAYNEQFF. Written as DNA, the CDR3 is TGTGCCAGCACCACAGGGACGAGGGCCTACAATGAGCAGTTCTTC. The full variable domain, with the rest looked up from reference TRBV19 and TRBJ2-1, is DGGITQSPKYLFRKEGQNVTLSCEQNLNHDAMYWYRQDPGQGLRLIYYSQIVNDFQKGDIAEGYSVSREKKESFPLTVTSAQKNPTAFYLCASTTGTRAYNEQFFGPGTRLTVL.